This entry concerns a single T cell receptor (beta chain). The sample originates from a study of blood T cell repertoires in COVID-19. At the level of the study: Material from acute and convalescent COVID-19 was sourced from the United States, Italy and Spain. PBMCs, B-cell-depleted T cells, or T cells provided the cDNA or gDNA that made up the material.

Per the study methods: It was from reference gene primer amplification that nucleated cell counts were estimated. Clones were sequenced by immunoSEQ multiplex PCR, and TCRdb holds only the in-frame ones, with some missing. The V and J calls and clone size were taken over from that table, and D and trimming were inferred from the DNA. This sample has about 180,000 clones, with roughly 88% found just once. Germline lookup yields CDR1 MNHEY and CDR2 SMNVEV (reference sequence). The V end was cut by 5 bases, the J end by 9 bases, with 14 bases between. This CDR3 has 14 amino acids. The receptor was derived from a woman aged 30 to 39 with acute or convalescent COVID-19. Input material: peripheral blood. The chain joins TRBV27 to TRBJ1-6; TRBD1 might be the D (6 bases). Here the CDR3 reads CASSRQALTSPLHF. CDR3 nucleotides: TGTGCCAGCAGTCGACAGGCCCTAACTTCACCCCTCCACTTT.